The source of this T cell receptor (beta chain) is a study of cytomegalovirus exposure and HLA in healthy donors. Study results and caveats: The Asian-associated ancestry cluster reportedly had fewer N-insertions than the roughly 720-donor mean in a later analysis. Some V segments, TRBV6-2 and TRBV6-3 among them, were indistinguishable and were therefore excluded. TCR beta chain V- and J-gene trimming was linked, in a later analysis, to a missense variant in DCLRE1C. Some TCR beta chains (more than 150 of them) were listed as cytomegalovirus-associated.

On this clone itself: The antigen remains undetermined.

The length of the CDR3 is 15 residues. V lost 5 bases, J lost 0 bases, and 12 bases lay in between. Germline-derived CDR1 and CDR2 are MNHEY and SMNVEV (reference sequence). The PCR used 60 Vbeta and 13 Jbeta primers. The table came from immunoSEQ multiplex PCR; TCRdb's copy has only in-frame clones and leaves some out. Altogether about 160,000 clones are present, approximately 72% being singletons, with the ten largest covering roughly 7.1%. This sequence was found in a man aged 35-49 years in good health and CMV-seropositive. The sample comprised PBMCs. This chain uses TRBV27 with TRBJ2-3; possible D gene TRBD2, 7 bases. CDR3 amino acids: CASSPGGPSTDTQYF. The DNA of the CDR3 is TGTGCCAGCAGTCCCGGGGGGCCTAGCACAGATACGCAGTATTTT.